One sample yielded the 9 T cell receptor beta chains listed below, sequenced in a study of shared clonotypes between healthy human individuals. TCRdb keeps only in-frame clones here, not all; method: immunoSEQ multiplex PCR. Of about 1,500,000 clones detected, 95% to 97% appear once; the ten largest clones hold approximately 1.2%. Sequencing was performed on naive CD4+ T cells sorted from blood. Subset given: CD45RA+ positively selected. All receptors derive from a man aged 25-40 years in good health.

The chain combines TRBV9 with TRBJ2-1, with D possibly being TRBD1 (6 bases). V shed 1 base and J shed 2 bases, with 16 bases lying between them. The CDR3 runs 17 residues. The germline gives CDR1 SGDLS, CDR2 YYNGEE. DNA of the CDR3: TGTGCCAGCAGCGTACCGCCTAAGACAGGCCCCTACAATGAGCAGTTCTTC. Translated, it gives CASSVPPKTGPYNEQFF.

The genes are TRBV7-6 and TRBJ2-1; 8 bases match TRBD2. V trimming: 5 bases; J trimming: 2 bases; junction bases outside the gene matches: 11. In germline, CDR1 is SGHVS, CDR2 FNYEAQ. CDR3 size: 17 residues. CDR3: CASSLSGTRDTYNEQFF. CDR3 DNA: TGTGCCAGCAGCCTCTCCGGGACTAGGGACACCTACAATGAGCAGTTCTTC. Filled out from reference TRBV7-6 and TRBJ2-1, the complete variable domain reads GAGVSQSPRYKVTKRGQDVALRCDPISGHVSLYWYRQALGQGPEFLTYFNYEAQQDKSGLPNDRFSAERPEGSISTLTIQRTEQRDSAMYRCASSLSGTRDTYNEQFFGPGTRLTVL.

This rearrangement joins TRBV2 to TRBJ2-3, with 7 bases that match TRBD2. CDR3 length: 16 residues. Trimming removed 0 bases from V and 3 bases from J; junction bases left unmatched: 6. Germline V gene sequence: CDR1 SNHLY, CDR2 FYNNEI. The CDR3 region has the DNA TGTGCCAGCAGTGAAGCGGGGCGGGAGCGGACAGATACGCAGTATTTT. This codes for CASSEAGRERTDTQYF.

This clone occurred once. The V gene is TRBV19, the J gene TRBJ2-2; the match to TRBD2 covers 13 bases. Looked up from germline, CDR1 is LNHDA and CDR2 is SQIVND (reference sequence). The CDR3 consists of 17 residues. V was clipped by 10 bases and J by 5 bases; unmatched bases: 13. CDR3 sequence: CATTSGLAGSRTGELFF. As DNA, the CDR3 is TGTGCCACCACATCGGGACTAGCGGGAAGTCGGACCGGGGAGCTGTTTTTT. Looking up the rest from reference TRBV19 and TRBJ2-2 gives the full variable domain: DGGITQSPKYLFRKEGQNVTLSCEQNLNHDAMYWYRQDPGQGLRLIYYSQIVNDFQKGDIAEGYSVSREKKESFPLTVTSAQKNPTAFYLCATTSGLAGSRTGELFFGEGSRLTVL.

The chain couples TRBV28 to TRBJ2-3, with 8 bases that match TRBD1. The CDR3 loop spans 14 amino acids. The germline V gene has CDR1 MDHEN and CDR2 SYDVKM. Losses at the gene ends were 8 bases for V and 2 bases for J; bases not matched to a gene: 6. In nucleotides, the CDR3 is TGTGCCAGCGTAACAGGGGGACCCACAGATACGCAGTATTTT. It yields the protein CASVTGGPTDTQYF.

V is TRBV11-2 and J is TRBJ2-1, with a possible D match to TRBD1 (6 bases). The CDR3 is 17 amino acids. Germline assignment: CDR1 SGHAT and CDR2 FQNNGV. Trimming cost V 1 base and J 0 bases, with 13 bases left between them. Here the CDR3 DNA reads TGTGCCAGCAGCTTAGGGGTACAGGGTTTCTCCTACAATGAGCAGTTCTTC. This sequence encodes CASSLGVQGFSYNEQFF.

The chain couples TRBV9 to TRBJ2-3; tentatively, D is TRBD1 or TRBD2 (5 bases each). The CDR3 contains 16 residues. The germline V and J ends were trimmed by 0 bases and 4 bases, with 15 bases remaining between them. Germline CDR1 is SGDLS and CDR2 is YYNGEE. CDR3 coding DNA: TGTGCCAGCAGCGTAGCCTCTAGGGTGGGGGCAGATACGCAGTATTTT. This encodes CASSVASRVGADTQYF.

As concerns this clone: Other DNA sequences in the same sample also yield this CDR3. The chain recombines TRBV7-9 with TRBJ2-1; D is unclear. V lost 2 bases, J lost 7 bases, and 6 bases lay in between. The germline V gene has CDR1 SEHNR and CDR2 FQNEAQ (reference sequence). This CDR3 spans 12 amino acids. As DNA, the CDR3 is TGTGCCAGCAGCTTAATTCGTAATGAGCAGTTCTTC. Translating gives CASSLIRNEQFF.

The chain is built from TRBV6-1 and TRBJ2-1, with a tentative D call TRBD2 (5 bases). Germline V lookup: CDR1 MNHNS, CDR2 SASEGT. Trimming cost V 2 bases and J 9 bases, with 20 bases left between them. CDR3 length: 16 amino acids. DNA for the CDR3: TGTGCCAGCAGTGAACATTCCTTTGAACGGGGTACTGAGCAGTTCTTC. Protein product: CASSEHSFERGTEQFF.